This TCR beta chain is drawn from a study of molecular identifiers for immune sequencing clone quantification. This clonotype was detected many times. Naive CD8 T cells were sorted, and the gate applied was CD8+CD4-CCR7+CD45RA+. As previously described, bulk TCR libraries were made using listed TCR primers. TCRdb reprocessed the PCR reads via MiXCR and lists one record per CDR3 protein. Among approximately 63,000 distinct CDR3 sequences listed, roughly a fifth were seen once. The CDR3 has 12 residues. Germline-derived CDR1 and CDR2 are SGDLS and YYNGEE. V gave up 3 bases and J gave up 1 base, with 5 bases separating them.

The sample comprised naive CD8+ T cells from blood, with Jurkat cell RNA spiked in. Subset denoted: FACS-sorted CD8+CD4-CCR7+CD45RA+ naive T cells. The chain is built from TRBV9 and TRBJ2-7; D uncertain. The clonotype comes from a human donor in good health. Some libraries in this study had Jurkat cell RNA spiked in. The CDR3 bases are TGTGCCAGCAGCGGAAGTTCCTACGAGCAGTACTTC. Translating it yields CASSGSSYEQYF.